This T cell receptor beta chain comes out of a study of blood T cell repertoires in COVID-19. V was clipped by 5 bases and J by 3 bases; unmatched bases: 8. There are 16 residues in the CDR3. CDR1 and CDR2 from the germline V gene are GTSNPN and SVGIG (reference sequence). Original data processing: Amplifying reference gene primers gave estimates of nucleated cell counts. Repertoires were generated with immunoSEQ multiplex PCR, while TCRdb's copy carries only in-frame clones and drops some. V and J calls plus clone size are reproduced from that table; the DNA served to infer D and trimming. The sample has tens of thousands of clones; roughly 90% are singletons.

The chain has TRBV30 and TRBJ2-5; 14 bases agree with TRBD2. This TCR was recovered from a man aged 60 to 75 with active COVID-19. Sequencing input: peripheral blood. The chain's CDR3 is CAWHQGLAGDEETQYF. Here the CDR3 DNA reads TGTGCCTGGCACCAGGGACTAGCGGGAGATGAAGAGACCCAGTACTTC. Variable domain in full (rest from reference TRBV30 and TRBJ2-5): SQTIHQWPATLVQPVGSPLSLECTVEGTSNPNLYWYRQAAGRGLQLLFYSVGIGQISSEVPQNLSASRPQDRQFILSSKKLLLSDSGFYLCAWHQGLAGDEETQYFGPGTRLLVL.